Described below is a single TCR beta chain sequence and its context. Its antigen is unidentified. UMIs and sample barcodes were carried by the TCR alpha and TCR beta cDNA libraries that 5'RACE produced using constant-segment primers. TCRdb redid the calling of the 5' RACE reads with MiXCR, one entry per CDR3 protein. The top ten hold about 23% of the sample, which has around 250,000 distinct CDR3 sequences, about a sixth seen once. This specimen comes from a study of T-cell memory formation after mild COVID-19. Across the whole study: TCR clustering was largely donor specific. Study-level points and caveats: Unconfirmed was the SARS-CoV-2 specificity of second-wave clones that peaked on day 37. Clones that got smaller from day 15 to 85 had even CD4/CD8, while clones growing later tipped toward CD4+.

The CDR3 runs 11 residues. The germline V gene has CDR1 MNHEY and CDR2 SMNVEV (reference sequence). V shed 7 bases and J shed 4 bases, with 5 bases lying between them. The TCR comes from a man younger than 35 who had mild COVID-19 (a few samples of this study predate the infection). Cell type and time point are not known. V and J are TRBV27 and TRBJ1-3; D ambiguous. The sample taken for sequencing was PBMCs or a T cell subset sorted from them (not recorded which). CDR3 sequence: CASKTGNTIYF. DNA of the CDR3: TGTGCCAGCAAAACGGGAAACACCATATATTTT.